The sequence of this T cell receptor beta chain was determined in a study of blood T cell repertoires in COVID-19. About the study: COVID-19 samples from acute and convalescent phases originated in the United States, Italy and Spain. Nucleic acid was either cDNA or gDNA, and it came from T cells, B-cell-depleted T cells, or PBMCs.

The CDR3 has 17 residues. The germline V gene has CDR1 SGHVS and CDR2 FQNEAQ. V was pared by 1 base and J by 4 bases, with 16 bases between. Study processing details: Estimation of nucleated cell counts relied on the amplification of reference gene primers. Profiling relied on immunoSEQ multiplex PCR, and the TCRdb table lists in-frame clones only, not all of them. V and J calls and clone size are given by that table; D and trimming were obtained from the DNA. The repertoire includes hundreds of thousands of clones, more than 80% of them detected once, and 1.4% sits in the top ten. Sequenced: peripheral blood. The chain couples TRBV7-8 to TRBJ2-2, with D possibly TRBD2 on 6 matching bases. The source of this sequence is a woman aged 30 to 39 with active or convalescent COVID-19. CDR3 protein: CASSLGLALSGTGELFF. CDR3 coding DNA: TGTGCCAGCAGCTTAGGCCTAGCGCTAAGTGGCACCGGGGAGCTGTTTTTT.